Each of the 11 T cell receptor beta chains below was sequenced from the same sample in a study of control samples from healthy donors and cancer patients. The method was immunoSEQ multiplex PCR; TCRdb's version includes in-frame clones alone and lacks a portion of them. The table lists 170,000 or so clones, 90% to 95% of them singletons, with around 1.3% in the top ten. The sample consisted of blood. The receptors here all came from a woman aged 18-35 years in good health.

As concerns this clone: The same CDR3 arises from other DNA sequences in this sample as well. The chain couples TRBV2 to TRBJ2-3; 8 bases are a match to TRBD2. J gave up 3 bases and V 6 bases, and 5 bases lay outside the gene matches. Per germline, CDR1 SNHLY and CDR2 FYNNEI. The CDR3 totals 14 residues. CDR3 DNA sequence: TGTGCCAGCAGGTTAGCGGGGCCTACAGATACGCAGTATTTT. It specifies CASRLAGPTDTQYF. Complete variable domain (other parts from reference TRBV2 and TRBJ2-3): EPEVTQTPSHQVTQMGQEVILRCVPISNHLYFYWYRQILGQKVEFLVSFYNNEISEKSEIFDDQFSVERPDGSNFTLKIRSTKLEDSAMYFCASRLAGPTDTQYFGPGTRLTVL.

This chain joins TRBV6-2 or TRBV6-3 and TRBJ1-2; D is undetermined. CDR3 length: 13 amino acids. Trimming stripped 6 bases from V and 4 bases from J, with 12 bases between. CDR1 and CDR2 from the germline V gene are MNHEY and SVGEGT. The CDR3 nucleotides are TGTGCCAGCAGCGATAGCCTCGCCTATGGCTACACCTTC. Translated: CASSDSLAYGYTF.

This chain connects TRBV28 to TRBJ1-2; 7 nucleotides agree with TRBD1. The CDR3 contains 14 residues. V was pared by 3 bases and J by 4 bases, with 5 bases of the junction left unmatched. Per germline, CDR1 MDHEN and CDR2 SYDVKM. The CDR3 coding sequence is TGTGCCAGCAGTTTGCCTACAGGGGCCTATGGCTACACCTTC. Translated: CASSLPTGAYGYTF.

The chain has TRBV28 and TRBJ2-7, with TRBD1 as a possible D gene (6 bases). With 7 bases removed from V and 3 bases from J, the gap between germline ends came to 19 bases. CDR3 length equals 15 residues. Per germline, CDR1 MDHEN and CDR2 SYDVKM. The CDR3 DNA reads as TGTGCCAGCACCGGAGGACCACAGGGCCGCTACGAGCAGTACTTC. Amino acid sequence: CASTGGPQGRYEQYF.

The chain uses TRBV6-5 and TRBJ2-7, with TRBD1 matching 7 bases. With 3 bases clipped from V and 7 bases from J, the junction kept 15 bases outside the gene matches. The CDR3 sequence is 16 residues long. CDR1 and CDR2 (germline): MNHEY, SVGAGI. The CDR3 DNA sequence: TGTGCCAGCAGTTATCTCGGACAGGTCGCGGGTGAAGAGCAGTACTTC. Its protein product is CASSYLGQVAGEEQYF.

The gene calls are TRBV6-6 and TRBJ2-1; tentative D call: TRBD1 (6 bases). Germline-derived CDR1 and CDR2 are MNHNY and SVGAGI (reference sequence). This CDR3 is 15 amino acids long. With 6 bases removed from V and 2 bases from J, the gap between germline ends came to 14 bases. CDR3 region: CASRSQGLTYNEQFF. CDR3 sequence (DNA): TGTGCCAGCAGATCACAGGGATTGACCTACAATGAGCAGTTCTTC.

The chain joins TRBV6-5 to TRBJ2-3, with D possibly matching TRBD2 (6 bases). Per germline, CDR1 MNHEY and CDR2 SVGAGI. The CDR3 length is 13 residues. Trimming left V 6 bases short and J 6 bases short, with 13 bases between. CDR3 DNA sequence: TGTGCCAGCAGCCTTCCTGGAGGGGATACGCAGTATTTT. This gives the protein CASSLPGGDTQYF.

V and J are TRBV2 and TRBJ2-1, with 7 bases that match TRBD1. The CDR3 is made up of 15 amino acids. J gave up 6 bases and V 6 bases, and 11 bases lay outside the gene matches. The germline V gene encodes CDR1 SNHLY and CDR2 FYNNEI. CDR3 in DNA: TGTGCCAGCAGGGCCGGGACAGCCACATTCAATGAGCAGTTCTTC. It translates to CASRAGTATFNEQFF.

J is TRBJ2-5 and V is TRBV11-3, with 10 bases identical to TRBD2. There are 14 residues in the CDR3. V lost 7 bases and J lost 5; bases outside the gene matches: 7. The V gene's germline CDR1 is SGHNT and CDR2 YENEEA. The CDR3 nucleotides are TGTGCCAGCACCCTACTAGCGGGGATGGAGACCCAGTACTTC. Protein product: CASTLLAGMETQYF. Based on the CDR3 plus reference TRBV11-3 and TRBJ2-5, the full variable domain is EAGVVQSPRYKIIEKKQPVAFWCNPISGHNTLYWYLQNLGQGPELLIRYENEEAVDDSQLPKDRFSAERLKGVDSTLKIQPAELGDSAVYLCASTLLAGMETQYFGPGTRLLVL.

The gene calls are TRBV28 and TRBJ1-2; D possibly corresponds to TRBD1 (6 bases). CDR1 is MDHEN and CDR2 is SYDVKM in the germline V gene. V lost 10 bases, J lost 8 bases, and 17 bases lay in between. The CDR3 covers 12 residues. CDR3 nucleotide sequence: TGTGCCAACCAAGAACAGGGTCAGGGCTACACCTTC. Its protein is CANQEQGQGYTF.

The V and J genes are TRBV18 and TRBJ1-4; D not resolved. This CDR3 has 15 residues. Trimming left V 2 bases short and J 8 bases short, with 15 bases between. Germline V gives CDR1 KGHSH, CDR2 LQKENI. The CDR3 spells CASSPKRSSSEKLFF. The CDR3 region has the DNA TGTGCCAGCTCACCAAAACGGTCAAGTTCCGAAAAACTGTTTTTT.